This note documents a single TCR beta chain sequence. The antigen remains undetermined. The data belong to a study of blood T cells in healthy people across ages. Findings of the study overall: Long-lived and aged donors differed, with more naive CD4+ cells and higher diversity in the long-lived.

The germline V gene encodes CDR1 MGHDK and CDR2 SYGVNS. The length of the CDR3 is 12 residues. With 7 bases removed from V and 7 bases from J, the gap between germline ends came to 13 bases. Alongside a J-beta primer mix, a sample-barcoded 5' primer served in a second PCR lasting roughly 6 to 11 cycles. MiXCR, applied by TCRdb to the 5' RACE reads, yields one record per CDR3 protein. Of around 1,500,000 distinct CDR3 sequences in the sample, 42% were seen once. All donors came from Russia, were Caucasian and healthy, and spanned ages roughly 6 to 95. Sequencing was carried out using blood. The rearrangement joins TRBV25-1 to TRBJ1-2; D is uncertain. The origin of this receptor is a woman aged 18-30 years in good health. CDR3 nucleotide sequence: TGTGCCAGCACATGGGGTGCGGCTGGCTACACCTTC. Translated: CASTWGAAGYTF.